The 12 T cell receptor beta chains presented below share a single source sample, sequenced in a study of cytomegalovirus exposure and HLA in healthy donors. Vbeta (60) and Jbeta (13) primers were used in the PCR. Assay used: immunoSEQ multiplex PCR; TCRdb lists only in-frame clones, some missing. The repertoire holds roughly 220,000 clones, with approximately 70% as singletons. The sample was PBMCs. The receptor source for this set is a man aged 35 to 55 in good health and CMV-seropositive.

The CDR3 region is CASSLEANPSVYEQYF. The CDR3, as DNA: TGTGCCAGCAGCTTAGAAGCGAATCCTTCGGTGTACGAGCAGTACTTC. This chain connects TRBV7-2 to TRBJ2-7; no firm D call. Germline V gene sequence: CDR1 SGHTA, CDR2 FQGNSA. Trimming removed 1 base from V and 4 bases from J, with 17 bases in between. CDR3 size: 16 residues.

The gene calls are TRBV18 and TRBJ2-1; D is possibly TRBD1 (6 bases). The germline V and J ends were trimmed by 1 base and 5 bases, with 12 bases remaining between them. The CDR3 runs to 15 residues. Germline CDR1 reads KGHSH; CDR2 reads LQKENI. The CDR3 bases are TGTGCCAGCTCACCACAGGCAGGGGATGACAATGAGCAGTTCTTC. This gives the protein CASSPQAGDDNEQFF.

The rearrangement links TRBV6-1 to TRBJ2-5, with 8 positions matching TRBD1. Germline lookup yields CDR1 MNHNS and CDR2 SASEGT. This CDR3 has 13 residues. Trimming at V came to 6 bases and at J to 3 bases, leaving 3 bases not matched to a gene. The CDR3 nucleotides are TGTGCCAGCAGGGTGACAGGGGAAGAGACCCAGTACTTC. Its translation is CASRVTGEETQYF.

This clone was picked up a small number of times. The J gene is TRBJ1-6, the V gene TRBV6-1; no definite D call. CDR3 length: 13 amino acids. Looked up from germline, CDR1 is MNHNS and CDR2 is SASEGT. Trimming left V 10 bases short and J 8 bases short, with 15 bases between. The CDR3 nucleotides are TGTGCCACCATGAGGTTGGAGGATTCACCCCTCCACTTT. Amino acid sequence: CATMRLEDSPLHF.

The rearrangement links TRBV5-1 to TRBJ1-2; D might be TRBD1 (6 bases). This CDR3 is built from 16 residues. Trimming removed 4 bases at V and 1 base at J, with 17 bases between. From germline, CDR1 is SGHRS and CDR2 YFSETQ. CDR3 region: CASSPTQGFFNYGYTF. In DNA form, the CDR3 reads TGCGCCAGCAGCCCCACTCAGGGGTTTTTTAACTATGGCTACACCTTC.

This chain joins TRBV4-3 and TRBJ2-5, with 7 bases fitting TRBD2. The CDR3 has 16 residues. Germline assignment: CDR1 LGHNA and CDR2 YSLEER. Trimming at V came to 0 bases and at J to 1 base, leaving 5 bases not matched to a gene. The CDR3: CASSQEWEGSQETQYF. The CDR3 DNA follows: TGCGCCAGCAGCCAAGAATGGGAGGGCTCCCAAGAGACCCAGTACTTC.

The rearrangement joins TRBV7-2 to TRBJ2-3; D remains unclear. This CDR3 region has 11 residues. V was trimmed by 7 bases and J by 5 bases, leaving 7 bases between them. Germline values: CDR1 SGHTA, CDR2 FQGNSA. CDR3 in amino acids: CASKAKDTQYF. Here the CDR3 DNA reads TGTGCCAGCAAAGCCAAAGATACGCAGTATTTT.

The chain combines TRBV7-6 with TRBJ2-2; 8 nucleotides match TRBD2. V shed 5 bases, J shed 10 bases, and the junction held 6 bases outside the gene matches. CDR1 SGHVS and CDR2 FNYEAQ come from the germline V gene. This CDR3 contains 13 residues. CDR3 sequence: CASSRGGPAELFF. Written as DNA, the CDR3 is TGTGCCAGCAGCCGGGGGGGGCCGGCGGAGCTGTTTTTT.

The CDR3: CASSPGTGRSNYGYTF. The DNA of the CDR3 is TGTGCCAGCAGTCCAGGGACAGGGAGGTCTAACTATGGCTACACCTTC. The gene calls are TRBV28 and TRBJ1-2; TRBD1 aligns across 9 bases. CDR3 length: 16 residues. The V gene end was trimmed by 5 bases and the J gene end by 0 bases; junction bases not matched to a gene: 7. Germline V CDR1 and CDR2: MDHEN, SYDVKM.

This clone has only a few counts. The chain combines TRBV4-3 with TRBJ2-2; D may be TRBD2 (5 bases). CDR3 size: 15 residues. The ends were cut back, 1 base at V and 5 bases at J, with 11 bases in the middle. CDR1 LGHNA and CDR2 YSLEER come from the germline V gene. The CDR3 is CASSQGARTTGELFF. The CDR3, as DNA: TGCGCCAGCAGCCAAGGTGCCAGGACTACCGGGGAGCTGTTTTTT.

The rearrangement links TRBV7-9 to TRBJ2-7; 11 bases fit TRBD1. Germline lookup yields CDR1 SEHNR and CDR2 FQNEAQ (reference sequence). The V and J ends lost 5 bases and 9 bases, in that order; junction bases with no gene match: 15. The CDR3 has 16 amino acids. The CDR3 nucleotides read TGTGCCAGCAGCCACTCGGCGGGACAGGGGGTTGGTGGGCAGTACTTC. This encodes CASSHSAGQGVGGQYF.

This clone appeared once. The V gene is TRBV27, the J gene TRBJ1-6; possibly TRBD1 for D (5 bases). The V end was cut by 4 bases, the J end by 8 bases, with 9 bases between. Per germline, CDR1 MNHEY and CDR2 SMNVEV (reference sequence). The CDR3 has 13 amino acids. Here the CDR3 DNA reads TGTGCCAGCAGTTATCTGACAGATTCACCCCTCCACTTT. Protein sequence: CASSYLTDSPLHF.